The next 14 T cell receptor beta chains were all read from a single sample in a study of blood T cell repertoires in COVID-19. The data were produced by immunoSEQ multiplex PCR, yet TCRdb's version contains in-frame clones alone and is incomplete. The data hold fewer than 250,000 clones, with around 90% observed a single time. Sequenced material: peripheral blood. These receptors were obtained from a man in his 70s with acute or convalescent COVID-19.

The CDR3 reads CASSLGASLSTDTQYF. The DNA of the CDR3 is TGTGCCAGCAGCTTAGGGGCTAGCCTTAGCACAGATACGCAGTATTTT. The rearrangement uses TRBV7-2 and TRBJ2-3, with a tentative D call TRBD2 (5 bases). V lost 1 base, J lost 0 bases, and 11 bases lay in between. The CDR3 has 16 residues. Germline V gene lookup returns CDR1 SGHTA and CDR2 FQGNSA. The entire variable domain, with the rest obtained from reference TRBV7-2 and TRBJ2-3, is as follows: GAGVSQSPSNKVTEKGKDVELRCDPISGHTALYWYRQSLGQGLEFLIYFQGNSAPDKSGLPSDRFSAERTGGSVSTLTIQRTQQEDSAVYLCASSLGASLSTDTQYFGPGTRLTVL.

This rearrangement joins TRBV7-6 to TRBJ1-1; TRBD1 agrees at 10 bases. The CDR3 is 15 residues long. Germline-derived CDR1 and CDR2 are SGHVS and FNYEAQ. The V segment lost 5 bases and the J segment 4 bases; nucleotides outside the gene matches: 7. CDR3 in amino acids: CASSQQTGGVTEAFF. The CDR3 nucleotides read TGTGCCAGCAGCCAGCAGACAGGGGGCGTCACTGAAGCTTTCTTT.

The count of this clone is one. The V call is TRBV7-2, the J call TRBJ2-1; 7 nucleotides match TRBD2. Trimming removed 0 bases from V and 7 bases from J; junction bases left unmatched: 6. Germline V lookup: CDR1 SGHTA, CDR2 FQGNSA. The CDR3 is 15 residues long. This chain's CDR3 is CASSLARMRGNEQFF. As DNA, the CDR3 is TGTGCCAGCAGCTTAGCCAGGATGCGGGGGAATGAGCAGTTCTTC.

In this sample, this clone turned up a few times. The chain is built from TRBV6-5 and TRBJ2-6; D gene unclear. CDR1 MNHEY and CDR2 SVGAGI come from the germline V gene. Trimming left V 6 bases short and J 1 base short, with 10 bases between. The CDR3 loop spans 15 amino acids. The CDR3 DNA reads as TGTGCCAGCAGAACAGCAAGATCTGGGGCCAACGTCCTGACTTTC. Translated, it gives CASRTARSGANVLTF.

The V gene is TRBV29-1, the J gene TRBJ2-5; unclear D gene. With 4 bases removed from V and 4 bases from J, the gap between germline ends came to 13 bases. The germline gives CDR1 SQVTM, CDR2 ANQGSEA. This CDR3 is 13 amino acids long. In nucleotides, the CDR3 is TGCAGCGTTGGGTTTAGCTTAGGAGAGACCCAGTACTTC. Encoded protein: CSVGFSLGETQYF.

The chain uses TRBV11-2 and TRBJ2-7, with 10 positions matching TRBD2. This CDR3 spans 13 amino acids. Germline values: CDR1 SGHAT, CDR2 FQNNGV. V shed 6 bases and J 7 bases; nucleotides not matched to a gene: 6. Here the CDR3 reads CASSIAGGEEQYF. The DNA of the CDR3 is TGTGCCAGCAGTATAGCGGGAGGTGAAGAGCAGTACTTC. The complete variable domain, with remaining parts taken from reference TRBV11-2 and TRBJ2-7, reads EAGVAQSPRYKIIEKRQSVAFWCNPISGHATLYWYQQILGQGPKLLIQFQNNGVVDDSQLPKDRFSAERLKGVDSTLKIQPAKLEDSAVYLCASSIAGGEEQYFGPGTRLTVT.

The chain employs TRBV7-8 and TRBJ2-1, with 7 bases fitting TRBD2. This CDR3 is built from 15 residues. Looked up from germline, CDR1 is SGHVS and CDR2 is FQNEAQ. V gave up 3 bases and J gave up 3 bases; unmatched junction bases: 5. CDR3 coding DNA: TGTGCCAGCAGCTTGGGCGGGACTAACTACAATGAGCAGTTCTTC. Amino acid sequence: CASSLGGTNYNEQFF.

In DNA form, the CDR3 reads TGTGCCAGCAGCCTCCAGACATCGAGCTCCTACAATGAGCAGTTCTTC. Protein sequence: CASSLQTSSSYNEQFF. The J gene is TRBJ2-1, the V gene TRBV7-9; D is unresolved. Germline-derived CDR1 and CDR2 are SEHNR and FQNEAQ (reference sequence). The CDR3 runs to 16 residues. V lost 5 bases and J 0 bases, leaving 14 bases between the germline ends.

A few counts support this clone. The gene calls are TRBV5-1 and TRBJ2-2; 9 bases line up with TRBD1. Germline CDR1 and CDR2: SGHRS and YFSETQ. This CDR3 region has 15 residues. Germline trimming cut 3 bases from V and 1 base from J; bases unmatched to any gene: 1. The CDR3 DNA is TGCGCCAGCAGCTCGGGACAGGGGAACACCGGGGAGCTGTTTTTT. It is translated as CASSSGQGNTGELFF.

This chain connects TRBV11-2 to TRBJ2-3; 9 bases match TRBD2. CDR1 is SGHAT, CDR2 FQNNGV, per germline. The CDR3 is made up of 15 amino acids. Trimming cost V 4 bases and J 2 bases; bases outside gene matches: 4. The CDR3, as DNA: TGTGCCAGCAGCTCTAGCGGGATGGCCACAGATACGCAGTATTTT. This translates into CASSSSGMATDTQYF.

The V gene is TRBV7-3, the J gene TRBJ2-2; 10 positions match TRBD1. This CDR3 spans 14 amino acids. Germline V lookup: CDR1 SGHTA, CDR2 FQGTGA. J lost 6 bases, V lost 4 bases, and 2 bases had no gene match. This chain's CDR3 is CASSSGTGAGELFF. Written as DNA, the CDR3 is TGTGCCAGCAGCTCGGGGACAGGGGCCGGGGAGCTGTTTTTT.

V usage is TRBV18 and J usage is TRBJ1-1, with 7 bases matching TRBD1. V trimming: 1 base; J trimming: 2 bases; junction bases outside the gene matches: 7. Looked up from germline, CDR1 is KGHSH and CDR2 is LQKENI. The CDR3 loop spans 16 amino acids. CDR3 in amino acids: CASSPLQGMGNTEAFF. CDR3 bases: TGTGCCAGCTCACCACTACAGGGGATGGGCAACACTGAAGCTTTCTTT.

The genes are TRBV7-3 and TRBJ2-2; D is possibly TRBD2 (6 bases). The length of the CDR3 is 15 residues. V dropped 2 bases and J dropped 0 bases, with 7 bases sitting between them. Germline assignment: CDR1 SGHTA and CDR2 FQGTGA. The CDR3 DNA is TGTGCCAGCAGCTTAGCGGGACCGAACACCGGGGAGCTGTTTTTT. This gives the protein CASSLAGPNTGELFF.

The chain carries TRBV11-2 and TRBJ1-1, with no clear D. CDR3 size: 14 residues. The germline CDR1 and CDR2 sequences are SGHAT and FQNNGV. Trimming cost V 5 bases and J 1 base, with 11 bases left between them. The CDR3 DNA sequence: TGTGCCAGCAGCGTGAACAGTGGGAACACTGAAGCTTTCTTT. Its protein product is CASSVNSGNTEAFF.